This T cell receptor beta chain was sequenced during a study of T cell repertoires in cytomegalovirus infection. Study summary: Selection of CMV epitopes for the study included recently identified HLA-C-restricted and well-studied HLA-B-restricted ones. It can be stated that public TCR beta signatures indicated CMV infection as well as a matching HLA type.

Note on this clonotype: Its antigen remains unidentified.

TCRdb re-derived calls from the reads in MiXCR, one entry per CDR3 protein. The sample has about 110,000 distinct CDR3 sequences; roughly 30% are singletons. With 5 bases removed from V and 6 bases from J, the gap between germline ends came to 19 bases. Germline values: CDR1 SEHNR, CDR2 FQNEAQ (reference sequence). This CDR3 has 15 amino acids. Sequences were derived from CD8+ T cells from cultured PBMCs, sampled from culture after CMV antigen stimulation. The chain joins TRBV7-9 to TRBJ1-2, with no clear D. The clonotype originates from a human donor in good health (CMV status not recorded). Some clones in this sample may be carry-over from other donors' samples. CDR3 nucleotide sequence: TGTGCCAGCAGCCCCACTTCGGGTGGGAGTGATGGCTACACCTTC. Its protein is CASSPTSGGSDGYTF. Full variable domain (outside the CDR3, taken from reference TRBV7-9 and TRBJ1-2): DTGVSQNPRHKITKRGQNVTFRCDPISEHNRLYWYRQTLGQGPEFLTYFQNEAQLEKSRLLSDRFSAERPKGSFSTLEIQRTEQGDSAMYLCASSPTSGGSDGYTFGSGTRLTVV.